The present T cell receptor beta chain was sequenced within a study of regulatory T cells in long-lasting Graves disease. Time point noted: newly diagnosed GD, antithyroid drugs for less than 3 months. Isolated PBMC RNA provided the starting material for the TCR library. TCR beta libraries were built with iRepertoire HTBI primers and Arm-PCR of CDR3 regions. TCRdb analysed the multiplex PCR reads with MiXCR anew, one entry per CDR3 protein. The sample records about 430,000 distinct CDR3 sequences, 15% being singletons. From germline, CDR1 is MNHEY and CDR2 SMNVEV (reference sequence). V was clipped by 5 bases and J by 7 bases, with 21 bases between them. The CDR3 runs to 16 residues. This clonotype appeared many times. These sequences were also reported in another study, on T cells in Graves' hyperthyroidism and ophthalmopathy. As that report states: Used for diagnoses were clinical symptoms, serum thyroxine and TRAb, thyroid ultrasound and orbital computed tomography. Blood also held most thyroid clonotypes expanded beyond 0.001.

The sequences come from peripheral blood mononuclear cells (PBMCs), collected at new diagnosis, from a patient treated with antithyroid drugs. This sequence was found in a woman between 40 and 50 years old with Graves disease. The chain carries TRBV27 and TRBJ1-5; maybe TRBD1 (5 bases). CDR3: CASSPLLMVQGQPQHF. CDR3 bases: TGTGCCAGCAGTCCGCTCCTTATGGTTCAGGGCCAGCCCCAGCATTTT.